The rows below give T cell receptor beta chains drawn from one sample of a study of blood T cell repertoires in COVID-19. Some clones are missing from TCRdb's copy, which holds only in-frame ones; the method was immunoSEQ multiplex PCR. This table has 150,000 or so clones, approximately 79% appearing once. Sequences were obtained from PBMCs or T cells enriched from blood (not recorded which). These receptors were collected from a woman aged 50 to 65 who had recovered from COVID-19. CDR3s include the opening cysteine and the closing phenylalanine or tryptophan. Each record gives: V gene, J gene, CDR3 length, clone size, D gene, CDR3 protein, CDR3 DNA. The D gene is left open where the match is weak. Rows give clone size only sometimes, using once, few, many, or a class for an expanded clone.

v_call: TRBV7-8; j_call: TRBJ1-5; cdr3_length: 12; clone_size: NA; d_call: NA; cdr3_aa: CASSLSVQPQHF; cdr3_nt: TGTGCCAGCAGCTTATCTGTCCAGCCCCAGCATTTT
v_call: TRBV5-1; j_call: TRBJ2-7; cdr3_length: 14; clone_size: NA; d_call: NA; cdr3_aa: CASSLEKATYEQYF; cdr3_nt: TGCGCCAGCAGCTTGGAGAAAGCGACCTACGAGCAGTACTTC
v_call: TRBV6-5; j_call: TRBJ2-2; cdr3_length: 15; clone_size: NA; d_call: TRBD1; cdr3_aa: CASSMDRANTGELFF; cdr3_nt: TGTGCCAGCAGCATGGACAGGGCGAACACCGGGGAGCTGTTTTTT
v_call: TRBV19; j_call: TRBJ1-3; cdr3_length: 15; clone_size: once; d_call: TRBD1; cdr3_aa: CASRPDRAAGNTIYF; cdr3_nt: TGTGCCAGTAGACCGGACAGGGCTGCTGGAAACACCATATATTTT
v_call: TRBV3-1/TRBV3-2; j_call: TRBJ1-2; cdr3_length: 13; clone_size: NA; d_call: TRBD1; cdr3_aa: CASSSDRGHGYTF; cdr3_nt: TGTGCCAGCAGTTCGGACAGGGGGCACGGCTACACCTTC
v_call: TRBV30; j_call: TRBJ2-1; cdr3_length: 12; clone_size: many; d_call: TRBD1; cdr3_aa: CAWATGGNEQFF; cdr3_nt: TGTGCCTGGGCGACAGGGGGCAATGAGCAGTTCTTC
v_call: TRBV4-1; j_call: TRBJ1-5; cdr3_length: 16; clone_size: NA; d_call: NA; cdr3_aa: CASIGWGPRAHQPQHF; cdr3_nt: TGCGCCAGCATCGGGTGGGGGCCAAGGGCGCATCAGCCCCAGCATTTT
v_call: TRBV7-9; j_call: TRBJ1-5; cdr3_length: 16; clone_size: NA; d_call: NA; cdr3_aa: CASSSSFGGNNQPQHF; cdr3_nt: TGTGCCAGCAGCTCCTCGTTCGGGGGAAACAATCAGCCCCAGCATTTT
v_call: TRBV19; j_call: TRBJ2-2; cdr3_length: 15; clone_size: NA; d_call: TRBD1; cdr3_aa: CASRTGGADTGELFF; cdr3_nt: TGTGCCAGTAGGACAGGGGGCGCGGATACCGGGGAGCTGTTTTTT
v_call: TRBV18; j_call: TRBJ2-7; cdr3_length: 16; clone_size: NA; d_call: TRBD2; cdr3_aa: CASSPQGTSGIYEQYF; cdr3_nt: TGTGCCAGCTCACCTCAAGGGACTAGCGGGATCTACGAGCAGTACTTC
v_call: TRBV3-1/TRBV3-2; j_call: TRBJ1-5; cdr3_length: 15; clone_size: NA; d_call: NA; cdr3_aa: CASSQDRGTNQPQHF; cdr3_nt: TGTGCCAGCAGCCAAGATCGAGGTACCAATCAGCCCCAGCATTTT
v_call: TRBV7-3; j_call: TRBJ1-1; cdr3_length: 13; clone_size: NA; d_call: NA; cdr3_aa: CASSLQGNTEAFF; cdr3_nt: TGTGCCAGCAGCCTTCAGGGGAACACTGAAGCTTTCTTT
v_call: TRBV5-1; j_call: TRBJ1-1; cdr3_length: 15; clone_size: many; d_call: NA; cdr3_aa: CASSYNRAVNTEAFF; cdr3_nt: TGCGCCAGCAGCTACAACAGGGCCGTGAACACTGAAGCTTTCTTT
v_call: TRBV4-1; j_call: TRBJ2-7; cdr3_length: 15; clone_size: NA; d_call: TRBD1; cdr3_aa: CASSPYGTGPYEQYF; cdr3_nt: TGCGCCAGCAGCCCCTACGGGACAGGGCCCTACGAGCAGTACTTC
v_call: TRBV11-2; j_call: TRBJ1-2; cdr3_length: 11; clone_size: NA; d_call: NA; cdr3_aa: CASRVLGGYTF; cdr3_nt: TGTGCCAGCAGGGTCCTCGGTGGCTACACCTTC
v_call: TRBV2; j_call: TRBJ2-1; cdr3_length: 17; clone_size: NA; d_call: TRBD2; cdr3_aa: CASSEPSGRAFDNEQFF; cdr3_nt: TGTGCCAGCAGTGAACCTAGCGGGAGGGCCTTTGACAATGAGCAGTTCTTC
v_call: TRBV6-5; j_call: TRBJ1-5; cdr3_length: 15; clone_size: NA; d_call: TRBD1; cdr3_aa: CASRIPGGMNQPQHF; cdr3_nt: TGTGCCAGCAGGATTCCAGGGGGGATGAATCAGCCCCAGCATTTT
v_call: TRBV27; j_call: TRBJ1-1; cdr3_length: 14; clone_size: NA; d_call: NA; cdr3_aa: CASSPNGGNTEAFF; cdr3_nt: TGTGCCAGCAGCCCGAACGGGGGGAACACTGAAGCTTTCTTT
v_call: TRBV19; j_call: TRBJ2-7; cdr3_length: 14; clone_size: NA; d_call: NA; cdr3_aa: CASSPGHGGNEQYF; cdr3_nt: TGTGCCAGTAGTCCGGGACATGGTGGGAACGAGCAGTACTTC
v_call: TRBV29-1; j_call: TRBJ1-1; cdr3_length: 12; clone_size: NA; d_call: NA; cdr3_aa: CSVTPGWTEAFF; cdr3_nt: TGCAGCGTTACCCCAGGGTGGACTGAAGCTTTCTTT
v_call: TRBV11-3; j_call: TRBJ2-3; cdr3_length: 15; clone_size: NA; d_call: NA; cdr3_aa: CASSPGTTYTDTQYF; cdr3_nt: TGTGCCAGCAGCCCCGGTACTACCTACACAGATACGCAGTATTTT
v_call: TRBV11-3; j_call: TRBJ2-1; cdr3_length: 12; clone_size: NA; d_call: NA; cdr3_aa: CASSLRGTEQFF; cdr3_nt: TGTGCCAGCAGCTTAAGGGGTACTGAGCAGTTCTTC
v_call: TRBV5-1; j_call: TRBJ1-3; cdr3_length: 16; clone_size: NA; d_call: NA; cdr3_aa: CASSLGDTLTGNTIYF; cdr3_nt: TGCGCCAGCAGCTTGGGGGACACCCTGACGGGAAACACCATATATTTT
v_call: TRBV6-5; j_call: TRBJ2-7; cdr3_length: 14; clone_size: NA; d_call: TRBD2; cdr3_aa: CASSYSGRTYEQYF; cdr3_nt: TGTGCCAGCAGTTACTCCGGGAGGACCTACGAGCAGTACTTC
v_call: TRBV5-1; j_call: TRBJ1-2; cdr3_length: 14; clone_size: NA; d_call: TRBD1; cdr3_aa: CASSLGTGTYGYTF; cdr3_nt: TGCGCCAGCAGCTTGGGGACAGGGACCTATGGCTACACCTTC
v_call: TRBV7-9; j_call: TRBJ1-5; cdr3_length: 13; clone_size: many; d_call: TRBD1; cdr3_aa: CASQTGALGPQHF; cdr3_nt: TGTGCCAGCCAGACAGGGGCCCTGGGGCCCCAGCATTTT
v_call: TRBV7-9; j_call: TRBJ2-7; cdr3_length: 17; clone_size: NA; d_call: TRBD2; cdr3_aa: CASSLSSGISPSYEQYF; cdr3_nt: TGTGCCAGCAGCTTAAGTAGCGGGATTTCCCCCTCCTACGAGCAGTACTTC
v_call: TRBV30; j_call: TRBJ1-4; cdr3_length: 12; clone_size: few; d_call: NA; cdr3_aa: CAWRSQIEKLFF; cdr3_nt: TGTGCCTGGAGATCCCAGATTGAAAAACTGTTTTTT
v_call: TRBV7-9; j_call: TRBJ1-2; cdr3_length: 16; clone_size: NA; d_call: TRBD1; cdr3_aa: CASSNPLTGGTYGYTF; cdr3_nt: TGTGCCAGCAGCAACCCATTGACAGGGGGGACCTATGGCTACACCTTC
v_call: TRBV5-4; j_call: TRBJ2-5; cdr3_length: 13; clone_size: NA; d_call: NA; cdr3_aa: CASSLSGEETQYF; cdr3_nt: TGTGCCAGCAGCTTATCTGGGGAGGAGACCCAGTACTTC
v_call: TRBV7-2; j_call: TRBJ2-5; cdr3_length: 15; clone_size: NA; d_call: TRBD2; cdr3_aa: CASSPYGGAGETQYF; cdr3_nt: TGTGCCAGCAGCCCCTACGGGGGGGCGGGGGAGACCCAGTACTTC
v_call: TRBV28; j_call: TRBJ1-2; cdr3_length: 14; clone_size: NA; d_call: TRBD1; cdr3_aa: CASSHPGTAYGYTF; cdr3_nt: TGTGCCAGCAGTCACCCCGGGACAGCCTATGGCTACACCTTC
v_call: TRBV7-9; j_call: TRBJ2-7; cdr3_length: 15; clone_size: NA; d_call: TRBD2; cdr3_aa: CASSSTRLAVGEQYF; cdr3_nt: TGTGCCAGCAGCTCGACACGACTAGCGGTGGGCGAGCAGTACTTC
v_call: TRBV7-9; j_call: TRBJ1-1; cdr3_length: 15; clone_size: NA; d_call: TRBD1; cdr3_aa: CASSSYRGRATEAFF; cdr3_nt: TGTGCCAGCAGCTCTTACAGGGGGCGGGCCACTGAAGCTTTCTTT
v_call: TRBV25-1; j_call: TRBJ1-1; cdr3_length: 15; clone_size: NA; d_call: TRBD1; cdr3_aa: CASSMRAGQGAKAFF; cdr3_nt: TGTGCCAGCAGTATGAGGGCGGGACAGGGGGCTAAAGCTTTCTTT
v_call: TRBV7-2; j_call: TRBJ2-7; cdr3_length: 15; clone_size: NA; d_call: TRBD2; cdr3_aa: CASSSSGTRTYEQYF; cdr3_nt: TGTGCCAGCAGCTCCTCCGGGACTAGAACCTACGAGCAGTACTTC
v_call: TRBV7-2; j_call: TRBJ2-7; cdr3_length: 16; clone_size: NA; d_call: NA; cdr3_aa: CASSFRQEGVGYEQYF; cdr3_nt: TGTGCCAGCAGCTTTAGGCAGGAGGGAGTGGGCTACGAGCAGTACTTC
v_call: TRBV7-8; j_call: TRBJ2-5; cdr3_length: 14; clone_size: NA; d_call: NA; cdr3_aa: CASSLGSPPRAQYF; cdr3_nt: TGTGCCAGCAGCCTCGGGTCCCCCCCGAGAGCCCAGTACTTC
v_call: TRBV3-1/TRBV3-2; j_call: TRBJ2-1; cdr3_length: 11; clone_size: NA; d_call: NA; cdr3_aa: CACARDNEQFF; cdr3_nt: TGTGCCTGCGCACGTGACAATGAGCAGTTCTTC
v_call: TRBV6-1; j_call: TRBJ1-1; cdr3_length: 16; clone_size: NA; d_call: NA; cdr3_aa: CASSELMLNMNTEAFF; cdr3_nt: TGTGCCAGCAGTGAATTGATGCTGAACATGAACACTGAAGCTTTCTTT
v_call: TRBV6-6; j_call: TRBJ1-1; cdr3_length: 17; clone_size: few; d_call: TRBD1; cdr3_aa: CASSPPGQGPLNTEAFF; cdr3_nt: TGTGCCAGCAGTCCCCCGGGACAGGGGCCTTTGAACACTGAAGCTTTCTTT
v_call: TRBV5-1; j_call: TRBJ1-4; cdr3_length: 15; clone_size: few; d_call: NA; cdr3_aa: CASSLYQGYNEKLFF; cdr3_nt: TGCGCCAGCAGCTTGTACCAGGGCTATAATGAAAAACTGTTTTTT
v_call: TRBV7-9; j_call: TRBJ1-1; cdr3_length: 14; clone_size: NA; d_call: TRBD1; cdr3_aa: CASSLDQGAAEAFF; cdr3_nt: TGTGCCAGCAGCTTAGATCAGGGGGCGGCTGAAGCTTTCTTT
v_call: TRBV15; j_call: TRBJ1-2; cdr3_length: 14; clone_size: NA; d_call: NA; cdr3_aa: CATSSQRQRYGYTF; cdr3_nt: TGTGCCACCAGCAGCCAACGGCAGCGCTATGGCTACACCTTC
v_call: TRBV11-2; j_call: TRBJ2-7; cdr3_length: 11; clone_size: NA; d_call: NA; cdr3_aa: CASNPGGLQYF; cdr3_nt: TGTGCCAGCAACCCAGGAGGGTTGCAGTACTTC
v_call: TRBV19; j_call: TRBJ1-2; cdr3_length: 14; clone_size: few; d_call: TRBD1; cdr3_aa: CASSINDRDGGYTF; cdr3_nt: TGTGCCAGTAGTATTAACGACAGGGACGGTGGCTACACCTTC
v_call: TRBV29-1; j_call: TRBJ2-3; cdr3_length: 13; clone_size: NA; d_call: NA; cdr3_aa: CSVWGHLTDTQYF; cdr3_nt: TGCAGCGTTTGGGGGCACCTCACAGATACGCAGTATTTT
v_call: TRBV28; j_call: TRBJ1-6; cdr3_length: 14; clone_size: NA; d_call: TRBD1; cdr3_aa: CASTTGGKNSPLHF; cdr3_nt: TGTGCCAGCACTACAGGGGGAAAGAATTCACCCCTCCACTTT
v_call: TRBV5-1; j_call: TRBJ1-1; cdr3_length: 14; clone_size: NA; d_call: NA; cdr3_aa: CASSTGHMNTEAFF; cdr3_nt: TGCGCCAGCAGCACGGGACATATGAACACTGAAGCTTTCTTT
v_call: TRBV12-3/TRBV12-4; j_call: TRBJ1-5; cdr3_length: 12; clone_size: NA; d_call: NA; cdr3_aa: CAVTSGNQPQHF; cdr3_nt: TGTGCAGTCACGTCGGGCAATCAGCCCCAGCATTTT
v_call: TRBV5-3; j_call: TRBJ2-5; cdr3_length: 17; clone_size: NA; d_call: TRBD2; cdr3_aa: CARRNRTSGGSKETQYF; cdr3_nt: TGTGCCAGAAGGAATCGGACTAGCGGGGGCTCCAAGGAGACCCAGTACTTC
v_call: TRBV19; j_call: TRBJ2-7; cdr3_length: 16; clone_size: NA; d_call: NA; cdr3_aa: CASSIDEARGSVEQYF; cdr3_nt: TGTGCCAGTAGTATAGACGAAGCAAGAGGTAGTGTCGAGCAGTACTTC
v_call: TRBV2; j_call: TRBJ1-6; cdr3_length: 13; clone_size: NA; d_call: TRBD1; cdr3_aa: CATKDRETSPLHF; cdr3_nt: TGTGCCACCAAAGACAGGGAGACTTCACCCCTCCACTTT
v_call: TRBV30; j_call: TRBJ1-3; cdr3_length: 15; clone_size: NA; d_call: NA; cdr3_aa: CAWSVPGYSGNTIYF; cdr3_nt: TGTGCCTGGAGTGTACCCGGGTACTCTGGAAACACCATATATTTT
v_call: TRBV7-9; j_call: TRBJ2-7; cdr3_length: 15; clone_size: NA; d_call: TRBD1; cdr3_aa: CASSLDGTGDYEQYF; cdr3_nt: TGTGCCAGCAGCTTAGACGGGACAGGGGACTACGAGCAGTACTTC
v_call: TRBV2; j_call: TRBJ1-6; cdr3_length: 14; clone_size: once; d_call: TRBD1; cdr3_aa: CASSQDRVGSPLHF; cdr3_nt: TGTGCCAGCAGTCAGGACAGGGTGGGTTCACCCCTCCACTTT
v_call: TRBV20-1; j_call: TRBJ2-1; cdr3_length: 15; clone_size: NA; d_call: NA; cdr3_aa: CSASHPGNAYNEQFF; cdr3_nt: TGCAGTGCTAGTCACCCGGGAAACGCCTACAATGAGCAGTTCTTC
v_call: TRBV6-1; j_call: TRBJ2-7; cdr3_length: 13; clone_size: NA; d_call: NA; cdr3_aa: CASSDGRGYEQYF; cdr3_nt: TGTGCCAGCAGTGATGGACGGGGGTACGAGCAGTACTTC
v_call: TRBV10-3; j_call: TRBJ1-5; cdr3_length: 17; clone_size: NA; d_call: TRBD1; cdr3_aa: CAISETGGGVTDQPQHF; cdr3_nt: TGTGCCATCAGTGAGACAGGGGGTGGGGTCACAGATCAGCCCCAGCATTTT
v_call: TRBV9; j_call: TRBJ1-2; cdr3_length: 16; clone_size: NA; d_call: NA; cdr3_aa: CASSVGVEGEGYGYTF; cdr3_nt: TGTGCCAGCAGCGTTGGGGTGGAGGGCGAGGGCTATGGCTACACCTTC